A single sample is the source of the 26 T cell receptor beta chains below, sequenced in a study of regulatory T cells in long-lasting Graves disease. Relying on iRepertoire HTBI primers and Arm-PCR of CDR3 regions, the team built TCR beta libraries. From the multiplex PCR reads, TCRdb called clonotypes with MiXCR, one entry per CDR3 protein. The data show 400,000 to 500,000 distinct CDR3 sequences, 20% to 25% seen once. Time point reported: persistent/refractory GD, antithyroid drugs over 5 years with positive TRAb. The TCR library was made from RNA extracted from PBMCs. Sequenced here: peripheral blood mononuclear cells (PBMCs), sampled when the disease was refractory, from a patient treated with antithyroid drugs. The origin of the receptors is a female donor with Graves disease.

This clonotype was observed at least ten times. The rearrangement links TRBV28 to TRBJ1-1; D is ambiguous. V lost 1 base and J lost 0, with 0 bases in between. This CDR3 comprises 12 residues. The germline gives CDR1 MDHEN, CDR2 SYDVKM. The CDR3 DNA follows: TGTGCCAGCAGTTTATTGAACACTGAAGCTTTCTTT. Amino acid sequence: CASSLLNTEAFF. The full variable domain, with the rest looked up from reference TRBV28 and TRBJ1-1, is DVKVTQSSRYLVKRTGEKVFLECVQDMDHENMFWYRQDPGLGLRLIYFSYDVKMKEKGDIPEGYSVSREKKERFSLILESASTNQTSMYLCASSLLNTEAFFGQGTRLTVV.

This clonotype was picked up many times. The chain recombines TRBV24-1 with TRBJ2-7; TRBD2 matches 10 bases. Per germline, CDR1 KGHDR and CDR2 SFDVKD. V trimming: 6 bases; J trimming: 0 bases; junction bases outside the gene matches: 4. The CDR3 is 15 residues long. Here the CDR3 DNA reads TGTGCCACCAGTACTAGCGGGACGAGCTCCTACGAGCAGTACTTC. As protein: CATSTSGTSSYEQYF.

In this sample, this clonotype turned up many times. At one boundary the junction diverges from the germline segment, which might be a read error. The rearrangement joins TRBV6-1 to TRBJ2-2; 8 nucleotides agree with TRBD2. The CDR3 is 14 amino acids. Germline loops: CDR1 MNHNS, CDR2 SASEGT. The CDR3 spells CASTYSGNNGELFF. The CDR3 region has the DNA TGTGCCAGCACCTATAGCGGGAACAACGGGGAGCTGTTTTTT.

This chain links TRBV9 with TRBJ2-1, with TRBD2 as a possible D gene (6 bases). V was trimmed by 3 bases and J by 2 bases, leaving 12 bases between them. This CDR3 spans 15 amino acids. The V gene's germline CDR1 is SGDLS and CDR2 YYNGEE. The chain's CDR3 is CASSGGIAAYNEQFF. For the CDR3, the DNA is TGTGCCAGCAGCGGAGGCATAGCGGCCTACAATGAGCAGTTCTTC.

There are a few counts of this clonotype. The chain is built from TRBV11-1 and TRBJ2-1, with D unresolved. CDR1 is SGHAT, CDR2 FQDESV, per germline (reference sequence). The CDR3 totals 13 residues. V was cut by 1 base and J by 7 bases, with 8 bases left in between. CDR3 sequence reads: CASSLVVINEQFF. The CDR3 DNA sequence: TGTGCCAGCAGCTTAGTAGTCATTAATGAGCAGTTCTTC.

Many counts were recorded for this clonotype. The chain links TRBV10-3 to TRBJ1-2; the D is unclear. The ends were cut back, 4 bases at V and 4 bases at J, with 7 bases in the middle. The germline V gene has CDR1 ENHRY and CDR2 SYGVKD. The CDR3 loop spans 12 amino acids. The CDR3 region is CAISGGSYGYTF. CDR3 sequence (DNA): TGTGCCATCAGTGGGGGATCCTATGGCTACACCTTC.

This clonotype was observed at least ten times. This rearrangement joins TRBV28 to TRBJ1-2; a weak D match, TRBD1 (6 bases). The CDR3 contains 13 residues. Trimming cost V 5 bases and J 7 bases, with 14 bases left between them. Germline V gene sequence: CDR1 MDHEN, CDR2 SYDVKM. Written as DNA, the CDR3 is TGTGCCAGCAGTACGCCGACAGGCGGTGGCTACACCTTC. Translation gives CASSTPTGGGYTF.

This clonotype was seen many times. CDR3: CASSLAGGRDTQYF. As DNA, the CDR3 is TGTGCCAGCAGCCTCGCAGGGGGAAGGGATACGCAGTATTTT. The rearrangement links TRBV12-3 or TRBV12-4 to TRBJ2-3; 7 bases align to TRBD1. V dropped 6 bases and J dropped 6; count of bases not matched to a gene: 9. The CDR3 consists of 14 residues.

This clonotype was recorded many times. The chain joins TRBV30 to TRBJ1-4; no clear D. CDR3 size: 14 residues. From germline, CDR1 is GTSNPN and CDR2 SVGIG (reference sequence). Trimming left V 1 base short and J 10 bases short, with 16 bases between. The CDR3 loop is CAWSDPGRSGKLFF. CDR3 nucleotide sequence: TGTGCCTGGAGTGACCCCGGAAGAAGCGGAAAACTGTTTTTT. The complete variable domain, with remaining parts taken from reference TRBV30 and TRBJ1-4, reads SQTIHQWPATLVQPVGSPLSLECTVEGTSNPNLYWYRQAAGRGLQLLFYSVGIGQISSEVPQNLSASRPQDRQFILSSKKLLLSDSGFYLCAWSDPGRSGKLFFGSGTQLSVL.

This clonotype was counted ten times or more. V and J are TRBV20-1 and TRBJ1-4; 7 bases match TRBD1. V gave up 2 bases and J gave up 5 bases; unmatched junction bases: 5. Germline CDR1 is DFQATT and CDR2 is SNEGSKA (reference sequence). The CDR3 consists of 14 residues. For the CDR3, the DNA is TGCAGTGCTAGATCGGGCAGGGGGAATGAAAAACTGTTTTTT. It encodes CSARSGRGNEKLFF.

The table lists this clonotype with a few counts. V usage is TRBV6-1 and J usage is TRBJ1-3; 8 bases agree with TRBD1. This CDR3 has 14 residues. Germline-derived CDR1 and CDR2 are MNHNS and SASEGT. V dropped 9 bases and J dropped 0; count of bases not matched to a gene: 4. CDR3 nucleotide sequence: TGTGCCAGTGGGACAGGCAGCTCTGGAAACACCATATATTTT. It encodes CASGTGSSGNTIYF.

The J gene is TRBJ2-2, the V gene TRBV11-3; 13 nucleotides agree with TRBD2. V dropped 5 bases and J dropped 7; count of bases not matched to a gene: 13. The CDR3 extends over 18 amino acids. The germline gives CDR1 SGHNT, CDR2 YENEEA. Here the CDR3 DNA reads TGTGCCAGCAGCCCGCACGGACTAGCGGGAGATTGGGGCGGGGAGCTGTTTTTT. Translating gives CASSPHGLAGDWGGELFF.

In this sample, this clonotype turned up many times. The CDR3 nucleotides read TGCAGTGCTAGACTTGTCTTAGGGAGACAGGGCGTGTTTGATCCCTATGGCTACACCTTC. Amino acid sequence: CSARLVLGRQGVFDPYGYTF. V usage is TRBV20-1 and J usage is TRBJ1-2; 7 positions agree with TRBD1. CDR1 and CDR2 (germline): DFQATT, SNEGSKA (reference sequence). V gave up 2 bases and J gave up 4 bases; unmatched junction bases: 25. The CDR3 covers 20 residues.

This clonotype was found a few times. The rearrangement links TRBV10-3 to TRBJ2-6; TRBD1 agrees at 9 bases. CDR3 length equals 15 residues. CDR1 ENHRY and CDR2 SYGVKD come from the germline V gene. The V and J ends lost 4 bases and 4 bases, in that order; junction bases with no gene match: 2. CDR3 sequence reads: CAISGTGAGANVLTF. DNA for the CDR3: TGTGCCATCAGTGGGACAGGGGCCGGGGCCAACGTCCTGACTTTC.

As for this clonotype: Relative to the germline gene, one junction end is altered; a read error may explain this. V and J are TRBV4-1 and TRBJ2-2; D possibly corresponds to TRBD1 (5 bases). CDR3 size: 15 residues. Per germline, CDR1 MGHRA and CDR2 YSYEKL. The CDR3 loop is CASSQDGANTGELFF. In DNA form, the CDR3 reads TGTGCCAGCAGCCAAGATGGGGCAAACACCGGGGAGCTGTTTTTT.

This clonotype was observed a few times. The chain combines TRBV6-1 with TRBJ1-5; D call uncertain. This CDR3 is built from 15 residues. The V gene's germline CDR1 is MNHNS and CDR2 SASEGT. The V end lost 8 bases, the J end lost 0 bases, and 14 bases lay between the germline ends. CDR3 region: CASGQEYYSNQPQHF. CDR3 nucleotides: TGTGCCAGCGGGCAGGAATATTATAGCAATCAGCCCCAGCATTTT.

This clonotype has at least ten counts. The V call is TRBV28, the J call TRBJ2-7; D is undetermined. The germline V and J ends were trimmed by 6 bases and 0 bases, with 6 bases remaining between them. The CDR3 is 12 amino acids. Germline loops: CDR1 MDHEN, CDR2 SYDVKM. The CDR3: CASSQSSYEQYF. For the CDR3, the DNA is TGTGCCAGCAGCCAAAGCTCCTACGAGCAGTACTTC.

The V and J genes are TRBV19 and TRBJ2-1; TRBD2 aligns across 11 bases. Germline lookup yields CDR1 LNHDA and CDR2 SQIVND (reference sequence). Losses at the gene ends were 2 bases for V and 7 bases for J; bases not matched to a gene: 7. The CDR3 totals 16 residues. This CDR3 is CASSITVTSGMNEQFF. The DNA of the CDR3 is TGTGCCAGTAGTATAACCGTGACTAGCGGGATGAATGAGCAGTTCTTC. The full variable domain, rest sourced from reference TRBV19 and TRBJ2-1, is DGGITQSPKYLFRKEGQNVTLSCEQNLNHDAMYWYRQDPGQGLRLIYYSQIVNDFQKGDIAEGYSVSREKKESFPLTVTSAQKNPTAFYLCASSITVTSGMNEQFFGPGTRLTVL.

The V call is TRBV19, the J call TRBJ2-3, with D perhaps matching TRBD2 (6 bases). V lost 6 bases and J 1 base, leaving 11 bases between the germline ends. The CDR3 runs to 14 residues. Germline CDR1 is LNHDA and CDR2 is SQIVND (reference sequence). CDR3 residues: CASSLRGRTDTQYF. The DNA of the CDR3 is TGTGCCAGTAGCCTGCGGGGACGCACAGATACGCAGTATTTT.

This clonotype appeared a few times. The CDR3 DNA is TGTGCCAGCCCCCGGGCGGGTTTTGATAATTCACCCCTCCACTTT. Protein: CASPRAGFDNSPLHF. The chain has TRBV25-1 and TRBJ1-6; D is uncertain. Per the germline V gene, CDR1 is MGHDK and CDR2 is SYGVNS. The CDR3 contains 15 residues. Trimming removed 8 bases from V and 5 bases from J, with 16 bases in between. The whole variable domain, filled in from reference TRBV25-1 and TRBJ1-6, reads EADIYQTPRYLVIGTGKKITLECSQTMGHDKMYWYQQDPGMELHLIHYSYGVNSTEKGDLSSESTVSRIRTEHFPLTLESARPSHTSQYLCASPRAGFDNSPLHFGNGTRLTVT.

The V and J genes are TRBV27 and TRBJ2-3, with TRBD2 as a possible D gene (6 bases). The ends were cut back, 10 bases at V and 4 bases at J, with 21 bases in the middle. This CDR3 region has 15 residues. Looked up from germline, CDR1 is MNHEY and CDR2 is SMNVEV (reference sequence). CDR3 DNA: TGTGCCACCAAAACAGGAGGGAGATGGTCAGATACGCAGTATTTT. Its protein product is CATKTGGRWSDTQYF.

The CDR3 nucleotides are TGTGCCAGCAGCTTAGCGCGGTGGGGCTTTAGCAATCAGCCCCAGCATTTT. This translates into CASSLARWGFSNQPQHF. V and J are TRBV7-8 and TRBJ1-5; D is perhaps TRBD1 (5 bases). V shed 0 bases and J shed 0 bases, with 12 bases lying between them. The CDR3 is 17 residues long. The germline V gene has CDR1 SGHVS and CDR2 FQNEAQ.

This clonotype was recorded a few times. The chain couples TRBV28 to TRBJ1-1; D gene uncertain. Trimming left V 2 bases short and J 2 bases short, with 15 bases between. The CDR3 covers 16 residues. CDR1 is MDHEN and CDR2 is SYDVKM in the germline V gene. CDR3 sequence (DNA): TGTGCCAGCAGTTTAGGGGTGGGCGCCAGTAACACTGAAGCTTTCTTT. Translated, it gives CASSLGVGASNTEAFF.

J is TRBJ1-2 and V is TRBV9; TRBD1 aligns across 8 bases. The CDR3 covers 17 residues. Germline CDR1 reads SGDLS; CDR2 reads YYNGEE. After removal of 0 bases from V and 2 bases from J, the junction contained 9 bases not matched to a gene. The CDR3: CASSVDLTRTGNYGYTF. The CDR3 DNA follows: TGTGCCAGCAGCGTAGACCTGACCCGGACAGGGAACTATGGCTACACCTTC.

Regarding this clonotype: A read error is possible here, since a much larger clone lies one base away. This chain joins TRBV28 and TRBJ1-5; D gene ambiguous. CDR1 and CDR2 (germline): MDHEN, SYDVKM. The CDR3 spans 12 residues. V was clipped by 2 bases and J by 8 bases, with 7 bases between them. The CDR3 bases are TGTGCCAGCAGTTTACATCCCAAGCCCCAGCATTTT. This sequence encodes CASSLHPKPQHF.

The rearrangement uses TRBV11-2 and TRBJ2-2; 10 positions match TRBD2. Germline trimming cut 2 bases from V and 1 base from J; bases unmatched to any gene: 7. Per germline, CDR1 SGHAT and CDR2 FQNNGV. The CDR3 has 18 residues. This chain's CDR3 is CASSLWTSGLQNTGELFF. CDR3 nucleotides: TGTGCCAGCAGCTTATGGACTAGCGGACTTCAGAACACCGGGGAGCTGTTTTTT.